This T cell receptor beta chain was recorded in a study of blood T cell repertoires in COVID-19. For the study at large: Researchers got acute and convalescent COVID-19 samples from the United States, Italy and Spain. T cells, B-cell-depleted T cells, or PBMCs provided the cDNA or gDNA that served as material.

Germline lookup yields CDR1 SGHNT and CDR2 YYREEE (reference sequence). This CDR3 spans 16 amino acids. The V end lost 6 bases, the J end lost 2 bases, and 19 bases lay between the germline ends. This clone was observed once. Per the original methods: Reference gene primers were amplified, and this amplification served to estimate nucleated cell counts. Sequenced by immunoSEQ multiplex PCR; TCRdb stores in-frame clones only, minus some. That table furnishes V, J and clone size, whereas the DNA furnished D and trimming. The sample shows about 270,000 clones, around nine tenths of them seen only once. The source material was peripheral blood. The chain joins TRBV5-4 to TRBJ2-3; tentative D call: TRBD1 (7 bases). The clonotype originates from a man in his forties with active or convalescent COVID-19. The CDR3 loop is CASTPSGGTATDTQYF. CDR3 DNA sequence: TGTGCCAGCACCCCCTCTGGAGGGACAGCCACAGATACGCAGTATTTT.